The present T cell receptor beta chain was sequenced within a study of a mutant IDH1 vaccine in newly diagnosed glioma. Across the whole study: The initiation of vaccination occurred 4-6 weeks after radiotherapy alone, or with temozolomide cycles.

Using immunoSEQ multiplex PCR, the repertoire was profiled, and TCRdb retains in-frame clones only, with some absent. The top ten hold around 0.73% of the sample, which has about 94,000 clones, about nine tenths seen once. As to time point: week 47, end of study. Doses of 300 ug of mutant IDH1 20-mer peptide were given with topical imiquimod. The CDR3 runs 16 residues. Trimming pared 1 base from V and 5 bases from J, leaving 15 bases between. In germline, CDR1 is LNHDA, CDR2 SQIVND (reference sequence). Notes on this clone: As yet, its antigen is unknown.

The TCR comes from a woman aged 45-59 years with glioma. The material was PBMCs, obtained from a glioma patient whose treatment included an IDH1 peptide vaccine. The rearrangement joins TRBV19 to TRBJ2-1, with a possible D match to TRBD1 (6 bases). This CDR3 is CASSIAGTGRDNEQFF. CDR3 sequence (DNA): TGTGCCAGTAGTATAGCAGGAACAGGGAGAGACAATGAGCAGTTCTTC.